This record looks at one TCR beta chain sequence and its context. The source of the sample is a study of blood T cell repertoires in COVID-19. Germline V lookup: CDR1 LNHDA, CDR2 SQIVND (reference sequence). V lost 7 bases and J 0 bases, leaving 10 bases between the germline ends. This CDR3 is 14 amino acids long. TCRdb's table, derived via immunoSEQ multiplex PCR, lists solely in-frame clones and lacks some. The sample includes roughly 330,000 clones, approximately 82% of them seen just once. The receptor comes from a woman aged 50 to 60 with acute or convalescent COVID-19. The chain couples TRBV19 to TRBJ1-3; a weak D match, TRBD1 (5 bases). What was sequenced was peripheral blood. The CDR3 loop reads CASTRDSSGNTIYF. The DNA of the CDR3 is TGTGCCAGTACTAGGGACTCCTCTGGAAACACCATATATTTT. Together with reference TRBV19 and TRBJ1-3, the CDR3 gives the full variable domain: DGGITQSPKYLFRKEGQNVTLSCEQNLNHDAMYWYRQDPGQGLRLIYYSQIVNDFQKGDIAEGYSVSREKKESFPLTVTSAQKNPTAFYLCASTRDSSGNTIYFGEGSWLTVV.